This T cell receptor beta chain was observed in a study of type 1 regulatory T cells. The overall study: T-allo10 is a Tr1-enriched, alloantigen-specific CD4 T cell product made in vitro.

Comment on this clonotype: The target antigen is unknown.

TCRdb used MiXCR to reprocess the reads, holding one entry per CDR3 protein. The data show around 69,000 distinct CDR3 sequences, with about three fifths seen just once and 7% to 8.5% held by the top ten. CDR1 is SGHAT and CDR2 is FQNNGV in the germline V gene. The CDR3 sequence is 17 residues long. J was trimmed by 4 bases and V by 3 bases; bases with no gene match: 10. Graft donor-derived T-allo10 cells were described as host-alloantigen-specific, anergic, and alloantigen-specifically suppressive. Sequencing input: cultured T cells, either the whole culture or a sorted T cell fraction (not recorded which). Subset of the sample: Tr1-enriched cell product generated in vitro against host alloantigens. The receptor was derived from a human donor in good health. V is TRBV11-2 and J is TRBJ2-3; 10 bases line up with TRBD2. The CDR3 nucleotides read TGTGCCAGCAGCTTGGGGACACTAGCGGGATTCGCAGATACGCAGTATTTT. The encoded protein is CASSLGTLAGFADTQYF.